This TCR beta chain was observed in a study of cytomegalovirus exposure and HLA in healthy donors. This clone was found a few times. The antigen is undetermined. The donors were members of the roughly 130-subject validation cohort (separate from the approximately 670-subject first cohort). Overall study results and limits: The authors listed some 160 TCR beta chains as cytomegalovirus-associated.

The V end was cut by 6 bases, the J end by 1 base, with 9 bases between. This CDR3 spans 13 amino acids. Germline CDR1 SEHNR, CDR2 FQNEAQ (reference sequence). Assay used: immunoSEQ multiplex PCR; TCRdb lists only in-frame clones, some missing. The repertoire includes more than 85,000 clones, roughly 86% of them detected once, and around 4.1% sits in the top ten. V and J are TRBV7-9 and TRBJ1-2; D possibly corresponds to TRBD1 (5 bases). Source material: PBMCs. The sequence derives from a woman between 18 and 29 years old in good health and CMV-seropositive. CDR3 nucleotide sequence: TGTGCCAGCAGTCCAGGGTTTAACTATGGCTACACCTTC. It translates to CASSPGFNYGYTF.